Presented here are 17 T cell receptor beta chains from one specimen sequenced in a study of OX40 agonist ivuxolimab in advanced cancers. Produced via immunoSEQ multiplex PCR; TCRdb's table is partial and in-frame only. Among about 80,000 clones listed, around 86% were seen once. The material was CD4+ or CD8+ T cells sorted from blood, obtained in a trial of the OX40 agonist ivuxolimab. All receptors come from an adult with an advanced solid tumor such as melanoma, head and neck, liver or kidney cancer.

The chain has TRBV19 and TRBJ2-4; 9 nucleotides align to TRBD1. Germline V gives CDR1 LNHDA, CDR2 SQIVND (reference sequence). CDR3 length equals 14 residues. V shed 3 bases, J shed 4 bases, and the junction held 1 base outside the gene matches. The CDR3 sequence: CASSIDRGKNIQYF. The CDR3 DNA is TGTGCCAGTAGTATCGACAGGGGGAAAAACATTCAGTACTTC.

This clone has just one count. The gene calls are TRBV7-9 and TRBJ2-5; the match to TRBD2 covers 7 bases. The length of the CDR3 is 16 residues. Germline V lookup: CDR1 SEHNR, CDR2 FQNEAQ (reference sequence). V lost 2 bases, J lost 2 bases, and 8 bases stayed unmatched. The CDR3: CASSLIKGSGQETQYF. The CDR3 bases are TGTGCCAGCAGCTTAATAAAAGGTAGCGGGCAAGAGACCCAGTACTTC.

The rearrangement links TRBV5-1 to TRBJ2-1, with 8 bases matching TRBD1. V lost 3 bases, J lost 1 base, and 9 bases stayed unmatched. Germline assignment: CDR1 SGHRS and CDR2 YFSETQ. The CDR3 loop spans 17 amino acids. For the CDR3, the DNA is TGCGCCAGCAGCTACCTAGGACAGGGACCGTCCTACAATGAGCAGTTCTTC. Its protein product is CASSYLGQGPSYNEQFF.

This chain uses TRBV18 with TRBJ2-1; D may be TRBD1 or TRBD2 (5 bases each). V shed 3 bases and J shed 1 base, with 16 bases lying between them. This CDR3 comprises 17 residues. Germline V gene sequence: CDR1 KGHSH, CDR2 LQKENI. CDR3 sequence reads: CASSPPGTYGSYNEQFF. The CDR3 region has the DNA TGTGCCAGCTCACCCCCCGGGACCTACGGTTCCTACAATGAGCAGTTCTTC. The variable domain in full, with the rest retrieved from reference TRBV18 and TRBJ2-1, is NAGVMQNPRHLVRRRGQEARLRCSPMKGHSHVYWYRQLPEEGLKFMVYLQKENIIDESGMPKERFSAEFPKEGPSILRIQQVVRGDSAAYFCASSPPGTYGSYNEQFFGPGTRLTVL.

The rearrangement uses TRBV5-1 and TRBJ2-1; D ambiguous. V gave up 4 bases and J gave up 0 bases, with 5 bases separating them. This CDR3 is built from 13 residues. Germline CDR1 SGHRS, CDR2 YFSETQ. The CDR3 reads CASSGSSYNEQFF. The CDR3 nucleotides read TGCGCCAGCAGCGGTAGCTCCTACAATGAGCAGTTCTTC. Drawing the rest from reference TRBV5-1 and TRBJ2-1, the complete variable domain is KAGVTQTPRYLIKTRGQQVTLSCSPISGHRSVSWYQQTPGQGLQFLFEYFSETQRNKGNFPGRFSGRQFSNSRSEMNVSTLELGDSALYLCASSGSSYNEQFFGPGTRLTVL.

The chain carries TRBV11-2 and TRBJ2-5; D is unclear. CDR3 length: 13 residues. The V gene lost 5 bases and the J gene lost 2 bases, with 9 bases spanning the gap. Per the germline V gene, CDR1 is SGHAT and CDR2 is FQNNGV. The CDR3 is CASSIGRQETQYF. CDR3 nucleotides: TGTGCCAGCAGCATAGGCAGACAAGAGACCCAGTACTTC.

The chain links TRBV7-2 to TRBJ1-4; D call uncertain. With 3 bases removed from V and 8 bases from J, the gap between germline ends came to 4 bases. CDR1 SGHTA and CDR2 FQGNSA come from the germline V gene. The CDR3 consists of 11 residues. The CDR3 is CASSFDEKLFF. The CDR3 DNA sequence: TGTGCCAGCAGCTTCGACGAAAAACTGTTTTTT.

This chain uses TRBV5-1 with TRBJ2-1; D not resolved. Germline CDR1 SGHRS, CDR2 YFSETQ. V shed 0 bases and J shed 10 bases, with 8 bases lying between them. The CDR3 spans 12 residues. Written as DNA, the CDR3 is TGCGCCAGCAGCTTGGGGTATCAAGAGCAGTTCTTC. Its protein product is CASSLGYQEQFF.

The CDR3 loop reads CASSLGVAGNTDTQYF. The CDR3 nucleotides are TGTGCCAGCAGCTTAGGGGTAGCGGGGAACACAGATACGCAGTATTTT. V gene TRBV11-2 combines with J gene TRBJ2-3; 8 positions match TRBD2. The germline V gene encodes CDR1 SGHAT and CDR2 FQNNGV. The CDR3 sequence is 16 residues long. V lost 1 base to trimming and J lost 2 bases; unmatched junction nucleotides: 5.

The CDR3 DNA follows: TGTGCCAGCAGCTTAACTTCAGGGAACACCGGGGAGCTGTTTTTT. Its translation is CASSLTSGNTGELFF. The chain carries TRBV7-3 and TRBJ2-2; no definite D call. CDR1 is SGHTA and CDR2 is FQGTGA in the germline V gene. The V end lost 0 bases, the J end lost 1 base, and 6 bases lay between the germline ends. The CDR3 covers 15 residues.

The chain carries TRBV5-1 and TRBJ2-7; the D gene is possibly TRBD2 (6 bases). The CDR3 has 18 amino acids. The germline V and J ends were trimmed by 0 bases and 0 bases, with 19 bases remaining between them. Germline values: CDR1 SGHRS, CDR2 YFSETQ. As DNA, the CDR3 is TGCGCCAGCAGCTTGGGACTCCCTTTAGCGGCCCCCTCCTACGAGCAGTACTTC. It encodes CASSLGLPLAAPSYEQYF.

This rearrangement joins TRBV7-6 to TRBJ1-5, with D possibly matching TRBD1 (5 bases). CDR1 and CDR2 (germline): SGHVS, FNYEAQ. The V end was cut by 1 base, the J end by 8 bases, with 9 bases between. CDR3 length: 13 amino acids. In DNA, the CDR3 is TGTGCCAGCAGCTTAGGGGACCTTAAGCCCCAGCATTTT. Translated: CASSLGDLKPQHF.

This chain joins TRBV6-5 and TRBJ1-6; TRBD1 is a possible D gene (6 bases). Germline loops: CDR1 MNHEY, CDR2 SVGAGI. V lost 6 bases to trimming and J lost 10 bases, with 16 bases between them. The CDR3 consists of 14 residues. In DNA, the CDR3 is TGTGCCAGCAGCCGCGGGGGGCCGGGGTCACCCCTCCACTTT. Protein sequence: CASSRGGPGSPLHF.

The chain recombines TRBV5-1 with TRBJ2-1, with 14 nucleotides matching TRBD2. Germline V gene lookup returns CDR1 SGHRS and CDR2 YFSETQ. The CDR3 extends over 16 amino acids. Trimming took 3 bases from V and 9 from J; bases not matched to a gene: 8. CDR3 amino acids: CASSWGTSGSGGEQFF. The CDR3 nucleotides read TGCGCCAGCAGCTGGGGGACTAGCGGGAGTGGAGGTGAGCAGTTCTTC.

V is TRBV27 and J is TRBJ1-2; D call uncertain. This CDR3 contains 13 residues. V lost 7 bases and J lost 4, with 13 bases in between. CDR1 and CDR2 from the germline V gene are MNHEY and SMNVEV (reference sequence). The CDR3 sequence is CASTIAPVYGYTF. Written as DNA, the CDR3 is TGTGCCAGCACTATAGCCCCGGTCTATGGCTACACCTTC.

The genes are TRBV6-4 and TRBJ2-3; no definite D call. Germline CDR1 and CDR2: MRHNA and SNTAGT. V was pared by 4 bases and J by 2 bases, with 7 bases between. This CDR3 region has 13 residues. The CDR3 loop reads CASSAQHTDTQYF. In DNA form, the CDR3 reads TGTGCCAGCAGTGCCCAACACACAGATACGCAGTATTTT.

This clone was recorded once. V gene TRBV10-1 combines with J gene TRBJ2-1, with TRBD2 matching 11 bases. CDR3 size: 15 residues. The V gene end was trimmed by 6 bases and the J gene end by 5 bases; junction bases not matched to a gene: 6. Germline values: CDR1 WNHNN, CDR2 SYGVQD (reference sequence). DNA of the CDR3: TGCGCCAGCAGCACCGGGACTAGCGGAAACAATGAGCAGTTCTTC. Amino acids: CASSTGTSGNNEQFF.